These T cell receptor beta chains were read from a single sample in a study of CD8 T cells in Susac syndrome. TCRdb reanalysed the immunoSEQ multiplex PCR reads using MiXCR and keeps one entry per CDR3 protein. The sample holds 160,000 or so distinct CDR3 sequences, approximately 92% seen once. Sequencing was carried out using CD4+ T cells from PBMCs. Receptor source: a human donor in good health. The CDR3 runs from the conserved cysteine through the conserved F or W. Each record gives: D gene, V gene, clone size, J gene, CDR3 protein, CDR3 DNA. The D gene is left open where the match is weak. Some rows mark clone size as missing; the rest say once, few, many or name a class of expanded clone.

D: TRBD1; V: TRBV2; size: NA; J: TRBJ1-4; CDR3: CAGTRTGEEKLFF; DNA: TGTGCCGGTACAAGGACAGGGGAGGAAAAACTGTTTTTT
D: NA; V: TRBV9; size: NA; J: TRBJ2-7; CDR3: CASSVDGRSYEQYF; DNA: TGTGCCAGCAGCGTAGATGGACGGTCCTACGAGCAGTACTTC
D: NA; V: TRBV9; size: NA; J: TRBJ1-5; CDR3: CATPSRGQPQHF; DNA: TGTGCCACCCCCTCCAGGGGACAGCCCCAGCATTTT
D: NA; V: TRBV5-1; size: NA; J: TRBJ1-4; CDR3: CASSFGSVREKLFF; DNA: TGCGCCAGCAGCTTCGGGTCCGTTCGTGAAAAACTGTTTTTT
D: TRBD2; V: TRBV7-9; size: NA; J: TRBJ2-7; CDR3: CASSLYGGTYEQYF; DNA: TGTGCCAGCAGCTTATACGGGGGGACCTACGAGCAGTACTTC
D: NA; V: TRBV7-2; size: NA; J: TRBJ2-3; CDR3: CASSFLRSTDTQYF; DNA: TGTGCCAGCAGCTTCTTACGGAGCACAGATACGCAGTATTTT
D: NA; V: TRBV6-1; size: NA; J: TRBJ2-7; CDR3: CASLLTSGASGSEQYF; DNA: TGTGCCAGCCTACTCACTTCAGGGGCTTCAGGGAGCGAGCAGTACTTC
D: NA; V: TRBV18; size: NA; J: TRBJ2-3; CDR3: CASSTRDPEDTQYF; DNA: TGTGCCAGCTCCACCCGGGACCCCGAGGATACGCAGTATTTT
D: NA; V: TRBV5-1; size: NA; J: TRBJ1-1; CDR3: CASSVLGGMSTEAFF; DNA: TGCGCCAGCAGCGTCTTGGGGGGTATGAGCACTGAAGCTTTCTTT
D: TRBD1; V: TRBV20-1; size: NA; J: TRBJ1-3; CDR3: CSASLRGQPGNTIYF; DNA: TGCAGTGCTAGTCTCAGGGGGCAGCCTGGAAACACCATATATTTT
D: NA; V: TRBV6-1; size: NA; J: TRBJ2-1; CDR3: CASREGQSYNEQFF; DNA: TGTGCCAGCAGGGAGGGACAGTCCTACAATGAGCAGTTCTTC
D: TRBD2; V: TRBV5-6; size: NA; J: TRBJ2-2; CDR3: CASSLLSGGNTGELFF; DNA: TGTGCCAGCAGCTTGCTTAGCGGGGGGAACACCGGGGAGCTGTTTTTT
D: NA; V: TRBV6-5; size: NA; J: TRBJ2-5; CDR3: CASSYSAWREETQYF; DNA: TGTGCCAGCAGTTACTCGGCTTGGAGGGAAGAGACCCAGTACTTC
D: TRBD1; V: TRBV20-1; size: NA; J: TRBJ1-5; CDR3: CSARVTGDNQPQHF; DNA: TGCAGTGCTAGAGTGACAGGGGACAATCAGCCCCAGCATTTT
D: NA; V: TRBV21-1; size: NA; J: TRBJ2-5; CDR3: CASSTLGTTGSWGTQYF; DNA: TGTGCCAGCAGCACCCTCGGGACTACAGGCAGTTGGGGGACCCAGTACTTC
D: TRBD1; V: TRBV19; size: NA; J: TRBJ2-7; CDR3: CASGAGQGYEQYF; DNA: TGTGCCAGTGGTGCGGGACAGGGCTACGAGCAGTACTTC
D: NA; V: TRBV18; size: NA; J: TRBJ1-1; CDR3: CASSTTVDDTEAFF; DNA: TGTGCCAGCTCAACGACAGTTGACGACACTGAAGCTTTCTTT
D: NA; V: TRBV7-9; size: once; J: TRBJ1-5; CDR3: CASSSSGTDQPQHF; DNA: TGTGCCAGCAGCTCCTCAGGGACCGATCAGCCCCAGCATTTT
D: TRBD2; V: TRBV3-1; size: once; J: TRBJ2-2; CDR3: CASSQVLSGGDTGELFF; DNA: TGTGCCAGCAGCCAAGTCCTGAGTGGGGGGGACACCGGGGAGCTGTTTTTT
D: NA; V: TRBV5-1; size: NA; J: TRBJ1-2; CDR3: CASSLGGDYGYTF; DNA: TGTGCCAGCAGCTTAGGTGGGGACTATGGCTACACCTTC
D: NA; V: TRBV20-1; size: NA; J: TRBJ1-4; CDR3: CSASESTTNEKLFF; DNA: TGCAGTGCTAGCGAGTCAACAACTAATGAAAAACTGTTTTTT
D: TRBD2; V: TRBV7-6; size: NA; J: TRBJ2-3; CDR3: CASSVQLAGGGTQYF; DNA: TGTGCCAGCAGCGTTCAACTAGCGGGGGGAGGTACGCAGTATTTT
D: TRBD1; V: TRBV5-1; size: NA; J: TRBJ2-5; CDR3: CASSPGQGPETQYF; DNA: TGCGCCAGCAGCCCCGGACAGGGGCCGGAGACCCAGTACTTC
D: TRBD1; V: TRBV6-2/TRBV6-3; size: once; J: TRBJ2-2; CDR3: CASRTDRGSTGELFF; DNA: TGTGCCAGCAGGACAGACAGGGGTAGTACCGGGGAGCTGTTTTTT
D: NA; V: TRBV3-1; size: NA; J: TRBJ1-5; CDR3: CASSQNSRNQPQHF; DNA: TGTGCCAGCAGCCAAAATAGTCGCAATCAGCCCCAGCATTTT
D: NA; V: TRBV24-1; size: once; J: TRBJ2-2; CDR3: CATSDHSRGLTGELFF; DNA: TGTGCCACCAGTGACCATTCCAGGGGTTTAACCGGGGAGCTGTTTTTT
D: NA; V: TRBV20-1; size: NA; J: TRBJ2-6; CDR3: CSARGPYSGANVLTF; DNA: TGCAGTGCTCGCGGACCCTACTCTGGGGCCAACGTCCTGACTTTC
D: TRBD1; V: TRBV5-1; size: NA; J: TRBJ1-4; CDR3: CASSTDRGSEKLFF; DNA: TGCGCCAGCAGCACCGACAGGGGGAGTGAAAAACTGTTTTTT
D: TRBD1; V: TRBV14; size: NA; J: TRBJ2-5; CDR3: CASSAPGQGMEETQYF; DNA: TGTGCCAGCAGCGCACCGGGACAGGGAATGGAGGAGACCCAGTACTTC
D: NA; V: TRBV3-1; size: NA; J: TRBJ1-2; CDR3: CASSQGGAYGYTF; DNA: TGTGCCAGCAGCCAAGGGGGGGCCTATGGCTACACCTTC
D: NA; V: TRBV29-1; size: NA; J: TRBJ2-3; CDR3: CSVDALTDTQYF; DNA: TGCAGCGTGGATGCCCTCACAGATACGCAGTATTTT
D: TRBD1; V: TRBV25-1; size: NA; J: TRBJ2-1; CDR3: CASSDVDRFNEQFF; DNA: TGTGCCAGCAGTGACGTGGACAGGTTCAATGAGCAGTTCTTC
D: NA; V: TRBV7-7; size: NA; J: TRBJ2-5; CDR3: CASSLLSGPGETQYF; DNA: TGTGCCAGCAGCTTATTGTCCGGGCCGGGAGAGACCCAGTACTTC
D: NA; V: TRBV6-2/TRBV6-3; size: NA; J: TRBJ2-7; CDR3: CASSYGSLSYEQYF; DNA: TGTGCCAGCAGTTATGGGTCGCTCTCCTACGAGCAGTACTTC
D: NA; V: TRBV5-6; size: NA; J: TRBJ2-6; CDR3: CASSLGRSGANVLTF; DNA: TGTGCCAGCAGCTTGGGGCGCTCTGGGGCCAACGTCCTGACTTTC
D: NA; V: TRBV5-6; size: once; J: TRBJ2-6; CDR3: CASSRLGGISGANVLTF; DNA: TGTGCCAGCAGCCGGCTTGGAGGGATATCTGGGGCCAACGTCCTGACTTTC
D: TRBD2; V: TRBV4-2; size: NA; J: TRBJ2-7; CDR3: CASSQGQGLAGGLAYEQYF; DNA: TGTGCCAGCAGCCAAGGTCAGGGACTAGCGGGGGGCCTAGCCTACGAGCAGTACTTC
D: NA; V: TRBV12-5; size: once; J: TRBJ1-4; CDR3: CASGFGQTNEKLFF; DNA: TGTGCTAGTGGTTTTGGACAGACTAATGAAAAACTGTTTTTT
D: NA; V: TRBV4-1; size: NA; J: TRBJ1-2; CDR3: CASSHPARGDYGYTF; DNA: TGCGCCAGCAGCCACCCCGCCAGGGGAGATTATGGCTACACCTTC
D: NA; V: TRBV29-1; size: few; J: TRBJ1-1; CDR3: CSVEAGGNTEAFF; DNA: TGCAGCGTTGAAGCCGGGGGAAACACTGAAGCTTTCTTT
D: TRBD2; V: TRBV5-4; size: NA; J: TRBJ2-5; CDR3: CASSSWGGLETQYF; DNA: TGTGCCAGCAGCTCCTGGGGGGGGTTGGAGACCCAGTACTTC
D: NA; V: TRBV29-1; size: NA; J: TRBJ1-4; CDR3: CSVEDTASNEKLFF; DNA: TGCAGCGTTGAAGATACGGCCAGTAATGAAAAACTGTTTTTT
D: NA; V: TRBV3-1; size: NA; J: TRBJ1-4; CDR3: CASSHDNTNEKLFF; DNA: TGTGCCAGCAGCCACGACAACACTAATGAAAAACTGTTTTTT
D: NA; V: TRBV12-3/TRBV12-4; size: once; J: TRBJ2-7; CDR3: CASSPNAPYEQYF; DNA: TGTGCCAGCAGTCCGAACGCCCCTTACGAGCAGTACTTC
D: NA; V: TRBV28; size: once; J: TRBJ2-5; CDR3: CASEGTEETQYF; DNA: TGTGCCTCGGAGGGGACCGAAGAGACCCAGTACTTC
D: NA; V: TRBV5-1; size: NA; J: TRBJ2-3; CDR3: CASSLEKGDTQYF; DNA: TGCGCCAGCAGCTTGGAGAAGGGGGATACGCAGTATTTT
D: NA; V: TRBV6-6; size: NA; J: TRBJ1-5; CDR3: CASREGGGSQPQHF; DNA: TGTGCCAGCAGGGAGGGAGGGGGGTCTCAGCCCCAGCATTTT
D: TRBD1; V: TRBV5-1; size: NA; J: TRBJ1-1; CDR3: CASATGGVNTEAFF; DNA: TGCGCCAGCGCCACAGGGGGGGTGAACACTGAAGCTTTCTTT
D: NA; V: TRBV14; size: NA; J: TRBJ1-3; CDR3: CAIETDSETYSGNTIYF; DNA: TGTGCCATCGAGACAGATTCTGAAACCTACTCTGGAAACACCATATATTTT
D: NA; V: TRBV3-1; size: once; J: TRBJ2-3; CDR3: CASSPFGGASPDTQYF; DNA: TGTGCCAGCAGCCCCTTCGGCGGAGCTAGTCCTGATACGCAGTATTTT
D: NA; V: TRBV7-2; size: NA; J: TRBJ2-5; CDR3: CASRAGTEGETQYF; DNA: TGTGCCAGCAGAGCCGGGACGGAGGGCGAGACCCAGTACTTC
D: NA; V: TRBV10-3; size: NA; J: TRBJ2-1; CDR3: CAISARGQQFF; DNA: TGTGCCATCAGCGCACGGGGACAGCAGTTCTTC
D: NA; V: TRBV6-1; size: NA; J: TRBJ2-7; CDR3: CASSGAIHRYEQYF; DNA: TGTGCCAGCAGTGGAGCGATCCACCGATACGAGCAGTACTTC
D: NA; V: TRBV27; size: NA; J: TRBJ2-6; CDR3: CASSFAQDISGANVLTF; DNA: TGTGCCAGCAGTTTTGCCCAGGATATCTCTGGGGCCAACGTCCTGACTTTC
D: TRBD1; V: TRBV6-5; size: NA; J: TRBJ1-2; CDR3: CASSYSVQGGYGYTF; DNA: TGTGCCAGCAGTTACTCGGTCCAGGGGGGTTATGGCTACACCTTC
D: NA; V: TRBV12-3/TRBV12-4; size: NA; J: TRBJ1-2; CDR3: CATRGGIYDGYTF; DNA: TGTGCCACCCGGGGAGGGATATATGATGGCTACACCTTC
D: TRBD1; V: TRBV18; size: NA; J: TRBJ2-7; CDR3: CASSPRRDRSSYEQYF; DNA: TGTGCCAGCTCACCTAGGAGGGACAGGAGCTCCTACGAGCAGTACTTC
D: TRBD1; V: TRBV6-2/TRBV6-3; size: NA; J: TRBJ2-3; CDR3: CATQDRARDTQYF; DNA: TGTGCCACCCAAGACAGGGCCCGAGATACGCAGTATTTT
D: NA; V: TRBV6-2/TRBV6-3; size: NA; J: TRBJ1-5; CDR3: CASSPRGGGQPQHF; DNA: TGTGCCAGCAGCCCCAGAGGAGGCGGTCAGCCCCAGCATTTT
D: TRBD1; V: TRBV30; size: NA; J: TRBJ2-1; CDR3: CAWTGGTGTYNEQFF; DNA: TGTGCCTGGACTGGGGGGACAGGGACCTACAATGAGCAGTTCTTC